These 20 T cell receptor beta chains originate from one sample sequenced in a study of breast tumors, draining lymph nodes, adjacent tissues. Samples came from axillary lymph nodes draining the breast cancer. A single record per CDR3 protein comes from TCRdb applying MiXCR to the multiplex PCR reads. Of around 130,000 distinct CDR3 sequences in the sample, 20% were seen once. Sequenced input: axillary lymph node tissue. The receptors come from a female donor with breast cancer. Some clones in this sample may be carry-over from other donors' samples.

This clonotype occurred many times. This rearrangement joins TRBV20-1 to TRBJ2-3, with 9 nucleotides matching TRBD1. V was clipped by 6 bases and J by 2 bases; unmatched bases: 3. This CDR3 region has 13 residues. Germline loops: CDR1 DFQATT, CDR2 SNEGSKA (reference sequence). CDR3 loop: CSAGQGSTDTQYF. In DNA form, the CDR3 reads TGCAGTGCCGGACAGGGGTCCACAGATACGCAGTATTTT.

The rearrangement joins TRBV6-5 to TRBJ1-2; no clear D. CDR1 and CDR2 (germline): MNHEY, SVGAGI. The CDR3 totals 14 residues. The germline V and J ends were trimmed by 2 bases and 2 bases, with 9 bases remaining between them. The chain's CDR3 is CASSYPDRNYGYTF. The CDR3 nucleotides read TGTGCCAGCAGTTACCCAGACCGAAACTATGGCTACACCTTC.

This clonotype was seen repeatedly, ten times or more. The V and J genes are TRBV29-1 and TRBJ2-1; no clear D. CDR1 is SQVTM and CDR2 is ANQGSEA in the germline V gene. The CDR3 consists of 14 residues. Trimming left V 4 bases short and J 1 base short, with 11 bases between. CDR3 loop: CSVATRRSYNEQFF. CDR3 nucleotide sequence: TGCAGCGTTGCCACCCGACGTTCCTACAATGAGCAGTTCTTC.

In the case of this clonotype: This may be a read error, as it is one base from a much larger clone. DNA for the CDR3: TGTGCCAGCAGCTTAGGGCTATTCTTTGAGCGGGAGATGAGCACAGATACGCAGTATTTT. This translates into CASSLGLFFEREMSTDTQYF. This chain uses TRBV11-2 with TRBJ2-3; TRBD2 aligns across 8 bases. The CDR3 sequence is 20 residues long. Germline CDR1 SGHAT, CDR2 FQNNGV. The V and J ends lost 1 base and 0 bases, in that order; junction bases with no gene match: 15.

The table lists this clonotype with many counts. CDR3 in amino acids: CASSLGSTSGAETQYF. CDR3 in DNA: TGTGCCAGCAGCTTAGGTAGTACTAGCGGGGCAGAGACCCAGTACTTC. The V call is TRBV7-9, the J call TRBJ2-5, with TRBD2 matching 10 bases. V was pared by 1 base and J by 4 bases, with 6 bases of the junction left unmatched. This CDR3 has 16 amino acids. Germline V gives CDR1 SEHNR, CDR2 FQNEAQ (reference sequence). Full variable domain (outside the CDR3, taken from reference TRBV7-9 and TRBJ2-5): DTGVSQNPRHKITKRGQNVTFRCDPISEHNRLYWYRQTLGQGPEFLTYFQNEAQLEKSRLLSDRFSAERPKGSFSTLEIQRTEQGDSAMYLCASSLGSTSGAETQYFGPGTRLLVL.

As concerns this clonotype: A single base separates this from a much larger clone, so it may be a read error. The gene calls are TRBV6-6 and TRBJ1-5; D is undetermined. This CDR3 is built from 16 residues. Trimming removed 2 bases at V and 5 bases at J, with 16 bases between. From germline, CDR1 is MNHNY and CDR2 SVGAGI (reference sequence). The CDR3 here is CASSYPTAASDQPQHF. The CDR3 nucleotides are TGTGCCAGCAGTTACCCCACGGCCGCATCCGATCAGCCCCAGCATTTT.

This clonotype was counted at least ten times. The chain uses TRBV20-1 and TRBJ2-5, with D unclear. CDR1 and CDR2 (germline): DFQATT, SNEGSKA (reference sequence). The CDR3 extends over 10 amino acids. The V end lost 6 bases, the J end lost 3 bases, and 5 bases lay between the germline ends. In DNA, the CDR3 is TGCAGTGCAGACGAAGAGACCCAGTACTTC. As protein: CSADEETQYF.

In its sample, this clonotype was seen once. The V gene is TRBV28, the J gene TRBJ2-7, with D possibly matching TRBD1 (6 bases). This CDR3 comprises 15 residues. V was pared by 6 bases and J by 3 bases, with 18 bases between. Germline CDR1 reads MDHEN; CDR2 reads SYDVKM. The CDR3 DNA follows: TGTGCCAGCAGCCGCGATAGGGGGAGACTCTACGAGCAGTACTTC. This encodes CASSRDRGRLYEQYF. Full variable domain (rest looked up from reference TRBV28 and TRBJ2-7): DVKVTQSSRYLVKRTGEKVFLECVQDMDHENMFWYRQDPGLGLRLIYFSYDVKMKEKGDIPEGYSVSREKKERFSLILESASTNQTSMYLCASSRDRGRLYEQYFGPGTRLTVT.

This clonotype has a count of ten or more. V gene TRBV6-5 combines with J gene TRBJ1-4; D call uncertain. Germline V CDR1 and CDR2: MNHEY, SVGAGI. The CDR3 runs 14 residues. Between the trimmed V and J ends, which lost 5 bases and 0 bases, there was a span of 7 bases. CDR3 sequence reads: CASSKFATNEKLFF. Here the CDR3 DNA reads TGTGCCAGCAGTAAATTTGCAACTAATGAAAAACTGTTTTTT.

This clonotype was seen a handful of times. A single base separates this from a much larger clone, so it may be a read error. The chain joins TRBV4-1 to TRBJ1-2, with TRBD1 matching 10 bases. From germline, CDR1 is MGHRA and CDR2 YSYEKL. The CDR3 covers 16 residues. V lost 1 base and J lost 4; bases outside the gene matches: 6. CDR3 nucleotides: TGCGCCAGCAGCCAAGTGGAGACAGGGGGCGTCTATGGCTACACCTTC. Translation gives CASSQVETGGVYGYTF.

This clonotype was seen ten or more times. The chain recombines TRBV4-1 with TRBJ2-7, with D perhaps matching TRBD1 (6 bases). This CDR3 is built from 15 residues. The V end was cut by 1 base, the J end by 0 bases, with 10 bases between. Germline V CDR1 and CDR2: MGHRA, YSYEKL. CDR3 sequence reads: CASSQAPDSSYEQYF. The DNA of the CDR3 is TGCGCCAGCAGCCAAGCCCCGGACAGCTCCTACGAGCAGTACTTC.

The chain employs TRBV28 and TRBJ2-5; TRBD1 agrees at 7 bases. The CDR3 contains 14 residues. Trimming removed 5 bases from V and 6 bases from J; junction bases left unmatched: 9. CDR1 MDHEN and CDR2 SYDVKM come from the germline V gene. CDR3 DNA: TGTGCCAGCAGTCCGCCGACAGGGATGAAGACCCAGTACTTC. Translating gives CASSPPTGMKTQYF.

This clonotype was detected many times. The rearrangement links TRBV27 to TRBJ2-7, with 9 bases fitting TRBD1. From germline, CDR1 is MNHEY and CDR2 SMNVEV (reference sequence). V shed 5 bases, J shed 6 bases, and the junction held 8 bases outside the gene matches. The CDR3 is 14 residues long. CDR3 sequence: CASSPGTGRGEQYF. Here the CDR3 DNA reads TGTGCCAGCAGTCCGGGGACAGGGCGGGGCGAGCAGTACTTC.

This chain connects TRBV28 to TRBJ1-6; 8 positions agree with TRBD1. The junction had 10 bases not matched to a gene; V was cut back by 7 bases and J by 8 bases. The CDR3 is 15 residues long. Germline CDR1 MDHEN, CDR2 SYDVKM. This CDR3 is CASTPGGQGYSPLHF. CDR3 nucleotide sequence: TGTGCCAGCACCCCAGGAGGACAGGGCTATTCACCCCTCCACTTT.

This clonotype was counted ten times or more. A junction boundary mismatches the germline segment, possibly from a read error. The rearrangement joins TRBV2 to TRBJ1-4; unclear D gene. Germline CDR1 and CDR2: SNHLY and FYNNEI. This CDR3 spans 16 amino acids. The CDR3 DNA reads as TGTGCCAGCAGCGAAGGGAACATTGCAACTAATGAAAAACTGTTTTTT. Its protein product is CASSEGNIATNEKLFF.

At least ten counts were recorded for this clonotype. The chain couples TRBV4-1 to TRBJ2-1; no clear D gene. This CDR3 is built from 13 residues. Germline V lookup: CDR1 MGHRA, CDR2 YSYEKL. Between the trimmed V and J ends, which lost 0 bases and 10 bases, there was a span of 10 bases. The CDR3, as DNA: TGCGCCAGCAGCCAAGATCGAGCCCGCGAGCAGTTCTTC. Residues: CASSQDRAREQFF.

This clonotype has only a few counts. The V gene is TRBV4-1, the J gene TRBJ2-1; the match to TRBD1 covers 7 bases. This CDR3 contains 15 residues. Germline assignment: CDR1 MGHRA and CDR2 YSYEKL. Germline trimming cut 2 bases from V and 5 bases from J; bases unmatched to any gene: 6. In DNA form, the CDR3 reads TGCGCCAGCAGCCAATTGACAGGGTTGAACAATGAGCAGTTCTTC. The encoded protein is CASSQLTGLNNEQFF.

This clonotype was counted ten times or more. This chain connects TRBV6-5 to TRBJ2-7, with TRBD1 matching 8 bases. CDR1 and CDR2 from the germline V gene are MNHEY and SVGAGI. This CDR3 is 14 amino acids long. V trimming: 2 bases; J trimming: 3 bases; junction bases outside the gene matches: 3. CDR3 loop: CASSYDGQGYEQYF. The CDR3 nucleotides read TGTGCCAGCAGTTACGACGGACAGGGCTACGAGCAGTACTTC.

This clonotype was observed a handful of times. The chain recombines TRBV3-1 with TRBJ2-1, with TRBD2 identical over 11 bases. The CDR3 runs 17 residues. Germline CDR1 and CDR2: LGHDT and YNNKEL (reference sequence). V was clipped by 4 bases and J by 3 bases; unmatched bases: 8. The CDR3 nucleotides read TGTGCCAGCAGCCTACCTTGGCTAGCGGGGGGCTACAATGAGCAGTTCTTC. Protein product: CASSLPWLAGGYNEQFF.

In this sample, this clonotype turned up many times. The CDR3 is CSVGGFTDTQYF. CDR3 sequence (DNA): TGCAGTGTTGGAGGGTTCACAGATACGCAGTATTTT. V usage is TRBV20-1 and J usage is TRBJ2-3; D might be TRBD2 (6 bases). Trimming removed 7 bases at V and 2 bases at J, with 10 bases between. Germline assignment: CDR1 DFQATT and CDR2 SNEGSKA (reference sequence). The CDR3 is made up of 12 amino acids.